The entry that follows covers one T cell receptor beta chain sequence. This entry belongs to a study of blood T cell repertoires in COVID-19. Across the study: Acute-phase and convalescent COVID-19 samples originated in the United States, Italy and Spain. From T cells, B-cell-depleted T cells, or PBMCs came the material, which was cDNA or gDNA.

Original data processing: Nucleated cell counts were estimated from reference gene primer amplification. The assay was immunoSEQ multiplex PCR, and TCRdb's table has in-frame clones only and misses some. That table is the source of V, J and clone size, and D and trimming were worked out from the DNA. In the table there are around 99,000 clones, around three quarters of which are singletons. Trimming stripped 1 base from V and 7 bases from J, with 10 bases between. Germline V gene lookup returns CDR1 SEHNR and CDR2 FQNEAQ (reference sequence). The CDR3 consists of 13 residues. The clonotype originates from a human donor in a cohort sampled during active or convalescent COVID-19. The V gene is TRBV7-9, the J gene TRBJ1-2, with D unresolved. Material: peripheral blood. Here the CDR3 reads CASSLVVQSGYTF. The CDR3 region has the DNA TGTGCCAGCAGCTTAGTTGTCCAGTCTGGCTACACCTTC.